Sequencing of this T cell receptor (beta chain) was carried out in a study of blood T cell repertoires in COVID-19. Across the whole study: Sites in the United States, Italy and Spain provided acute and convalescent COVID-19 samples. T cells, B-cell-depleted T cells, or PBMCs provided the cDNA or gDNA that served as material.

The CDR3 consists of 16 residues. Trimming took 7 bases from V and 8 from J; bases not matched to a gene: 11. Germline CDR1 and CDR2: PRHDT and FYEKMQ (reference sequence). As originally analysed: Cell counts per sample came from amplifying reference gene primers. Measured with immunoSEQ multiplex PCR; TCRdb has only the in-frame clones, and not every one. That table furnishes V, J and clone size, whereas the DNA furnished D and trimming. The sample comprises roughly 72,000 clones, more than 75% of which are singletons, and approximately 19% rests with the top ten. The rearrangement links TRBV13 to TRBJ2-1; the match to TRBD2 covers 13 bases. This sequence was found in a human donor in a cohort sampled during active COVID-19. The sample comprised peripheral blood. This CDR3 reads CASIIRGGLAGHEQFF. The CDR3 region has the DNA TGTGCCAGCATAATCAGAGGGGGACTAGCGGGACATGAGCAGTTCTTC.